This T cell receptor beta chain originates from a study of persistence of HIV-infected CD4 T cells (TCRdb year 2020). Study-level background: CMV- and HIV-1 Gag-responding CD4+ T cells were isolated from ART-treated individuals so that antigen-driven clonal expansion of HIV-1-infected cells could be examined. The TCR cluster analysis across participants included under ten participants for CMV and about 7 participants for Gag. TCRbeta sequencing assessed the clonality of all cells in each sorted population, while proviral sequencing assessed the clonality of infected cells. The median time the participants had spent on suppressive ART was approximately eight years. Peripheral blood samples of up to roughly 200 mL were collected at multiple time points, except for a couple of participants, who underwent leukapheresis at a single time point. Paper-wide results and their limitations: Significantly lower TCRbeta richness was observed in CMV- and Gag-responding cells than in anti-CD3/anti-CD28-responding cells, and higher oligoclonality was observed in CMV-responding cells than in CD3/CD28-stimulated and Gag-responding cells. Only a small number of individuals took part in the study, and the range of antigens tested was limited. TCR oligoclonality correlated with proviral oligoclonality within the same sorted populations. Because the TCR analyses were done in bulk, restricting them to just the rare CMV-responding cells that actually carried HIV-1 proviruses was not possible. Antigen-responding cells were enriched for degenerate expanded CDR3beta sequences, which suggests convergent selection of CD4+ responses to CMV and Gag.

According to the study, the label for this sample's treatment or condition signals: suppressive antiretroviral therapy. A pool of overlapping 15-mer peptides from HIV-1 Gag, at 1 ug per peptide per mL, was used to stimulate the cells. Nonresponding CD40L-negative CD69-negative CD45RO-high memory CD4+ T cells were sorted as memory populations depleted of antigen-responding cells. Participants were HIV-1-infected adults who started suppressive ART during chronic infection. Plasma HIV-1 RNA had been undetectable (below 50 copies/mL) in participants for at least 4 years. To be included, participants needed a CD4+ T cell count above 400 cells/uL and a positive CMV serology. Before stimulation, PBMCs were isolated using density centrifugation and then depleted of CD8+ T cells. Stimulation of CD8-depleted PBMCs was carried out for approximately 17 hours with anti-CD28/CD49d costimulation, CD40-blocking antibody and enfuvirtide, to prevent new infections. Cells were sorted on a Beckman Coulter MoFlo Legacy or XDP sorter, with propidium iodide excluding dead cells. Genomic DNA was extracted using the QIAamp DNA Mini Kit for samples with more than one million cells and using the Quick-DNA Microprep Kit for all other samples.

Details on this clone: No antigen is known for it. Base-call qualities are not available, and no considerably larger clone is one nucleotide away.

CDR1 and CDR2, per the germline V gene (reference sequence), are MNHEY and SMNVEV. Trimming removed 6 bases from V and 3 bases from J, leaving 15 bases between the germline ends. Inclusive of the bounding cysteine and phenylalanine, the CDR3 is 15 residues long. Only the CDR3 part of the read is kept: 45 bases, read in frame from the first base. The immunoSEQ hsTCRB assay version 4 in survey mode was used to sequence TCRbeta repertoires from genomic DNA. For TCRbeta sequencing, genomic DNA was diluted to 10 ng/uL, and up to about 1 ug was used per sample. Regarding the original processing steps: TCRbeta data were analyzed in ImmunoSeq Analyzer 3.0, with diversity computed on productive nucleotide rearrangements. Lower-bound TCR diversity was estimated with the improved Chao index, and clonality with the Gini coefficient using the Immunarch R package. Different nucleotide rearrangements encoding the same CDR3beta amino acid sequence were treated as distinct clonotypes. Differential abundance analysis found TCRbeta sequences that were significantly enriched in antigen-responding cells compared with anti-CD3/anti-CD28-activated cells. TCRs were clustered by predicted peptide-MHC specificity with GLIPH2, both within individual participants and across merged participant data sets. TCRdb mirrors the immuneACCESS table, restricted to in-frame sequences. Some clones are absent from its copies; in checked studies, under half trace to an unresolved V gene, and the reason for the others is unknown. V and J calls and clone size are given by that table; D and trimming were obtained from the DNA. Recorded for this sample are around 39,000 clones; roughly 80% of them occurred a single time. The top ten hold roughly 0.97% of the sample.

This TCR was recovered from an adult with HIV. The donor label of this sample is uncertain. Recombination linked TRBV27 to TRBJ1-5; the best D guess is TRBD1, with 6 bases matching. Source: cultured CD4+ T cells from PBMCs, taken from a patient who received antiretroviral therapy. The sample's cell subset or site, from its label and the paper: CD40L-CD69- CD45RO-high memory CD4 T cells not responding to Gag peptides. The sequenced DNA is TGTGCCAGCAGCCAATATACAGGGTCCAATCAGCCCCAGCATTTT. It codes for CASSQYTGSNQPQHF.